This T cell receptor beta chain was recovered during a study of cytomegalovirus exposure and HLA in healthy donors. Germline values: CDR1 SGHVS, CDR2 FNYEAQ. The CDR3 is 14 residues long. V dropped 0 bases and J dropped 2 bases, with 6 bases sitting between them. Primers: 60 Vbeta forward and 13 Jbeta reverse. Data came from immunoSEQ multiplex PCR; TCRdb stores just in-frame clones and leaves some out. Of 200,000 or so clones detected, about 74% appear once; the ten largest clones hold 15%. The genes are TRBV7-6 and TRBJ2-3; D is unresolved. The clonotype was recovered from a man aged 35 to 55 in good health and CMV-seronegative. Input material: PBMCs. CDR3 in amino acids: CASSLAILTDTQYF. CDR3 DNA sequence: TGTGCCAGCAGCTTAGCTATACTCACAGATACGCAGTATTTT.